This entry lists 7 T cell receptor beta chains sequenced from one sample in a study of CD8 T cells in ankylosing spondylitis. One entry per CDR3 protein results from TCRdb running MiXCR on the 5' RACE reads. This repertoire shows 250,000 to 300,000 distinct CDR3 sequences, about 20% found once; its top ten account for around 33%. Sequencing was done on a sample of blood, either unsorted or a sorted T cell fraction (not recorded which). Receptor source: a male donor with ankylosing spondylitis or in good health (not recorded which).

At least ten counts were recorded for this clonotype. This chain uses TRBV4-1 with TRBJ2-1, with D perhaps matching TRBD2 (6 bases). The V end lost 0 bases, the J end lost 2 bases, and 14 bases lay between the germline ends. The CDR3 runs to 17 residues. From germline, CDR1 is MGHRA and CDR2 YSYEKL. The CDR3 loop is CASSQDYTGVPYNEQFF. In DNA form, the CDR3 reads TGCGCCAGCAGCCAAGATTATACGGGAGTGCCCTACAATGAGCAGTTCTTC.

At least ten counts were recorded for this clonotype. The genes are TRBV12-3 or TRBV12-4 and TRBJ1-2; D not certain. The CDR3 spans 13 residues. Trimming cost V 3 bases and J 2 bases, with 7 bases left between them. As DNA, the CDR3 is TGTGCCAGCAGTTTCGGGCGGAACTATGGCTACACCTTC. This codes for CASSFGRNYGYTF.

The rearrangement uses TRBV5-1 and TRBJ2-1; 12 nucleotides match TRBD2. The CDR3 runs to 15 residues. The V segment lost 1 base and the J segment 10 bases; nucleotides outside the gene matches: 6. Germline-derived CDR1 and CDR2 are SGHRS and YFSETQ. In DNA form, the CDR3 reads TGCGCCAGCAGCTTGACTAGCGGGAGGCGAAAAGAGCAGTTCTTC. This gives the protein CASSLTSGRRKEQFF.

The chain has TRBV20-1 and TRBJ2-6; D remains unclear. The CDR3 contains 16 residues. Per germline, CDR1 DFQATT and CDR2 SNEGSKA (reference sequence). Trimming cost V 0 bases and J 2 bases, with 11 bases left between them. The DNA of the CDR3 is TGCAGTGCTAGAGATCCTCCACTAACTGGGGCCAACGTCCTGACTTTC. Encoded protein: CSARDPPLTGANVLTF.

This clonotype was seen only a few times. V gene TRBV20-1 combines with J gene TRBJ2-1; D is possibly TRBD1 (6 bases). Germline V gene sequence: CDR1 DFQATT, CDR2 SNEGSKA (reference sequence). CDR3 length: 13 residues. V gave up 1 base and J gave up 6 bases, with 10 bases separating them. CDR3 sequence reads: CSARGLDSNEQFF. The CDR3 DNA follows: TGCAGTGCTAGAGGCCTGGACAGCAATGAGCAGTTCTTC.

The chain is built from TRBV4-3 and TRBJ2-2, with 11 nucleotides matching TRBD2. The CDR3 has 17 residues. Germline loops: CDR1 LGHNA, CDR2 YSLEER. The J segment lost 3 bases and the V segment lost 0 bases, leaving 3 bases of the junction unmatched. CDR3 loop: CASSQDGTSGDTGELFF. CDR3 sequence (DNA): TGCGCCAGCAGCCAAGACGGGACTAGCGGTGACACCGGGGAGCTGTTTTTT.

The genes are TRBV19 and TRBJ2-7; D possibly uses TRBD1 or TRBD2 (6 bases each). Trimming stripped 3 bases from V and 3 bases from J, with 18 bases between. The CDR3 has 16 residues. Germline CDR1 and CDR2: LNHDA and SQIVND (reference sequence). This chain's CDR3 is CASSMPGGAWDYEQYF. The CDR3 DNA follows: TGTGCCAGTAGTATGCCCGGGGGCGCCTGGGACTACGAGCAGTACTTC.